One sample yielded the 27 T cell receptor beta chains listed below, sequenced in a study of PD-L1 blockade in urothelial cancer (dated by TCRdb to 2015 to 2018). Libraries were made using the immunoSEQ multiplex PCR assay. TCRdb took this table from immuneACCESS and kept in-frame rearrangements with V and J called. Such tables lack part of the clones; where checked against another copy, unresolved V genes explain under half of the gap, and the rest is unexplained. Present in this sample are some 700 clones, around 40% of which were seen just once. The top ten hold over 13% of the sample. The time point label here, explained by the study, means: pretreatment tumor sample. Sample: tumor tissue, taken before atezolizumab (anti-PD-L1) treatment. The receptors derive from a man between 65 and 85 years old with urothelial cancer.

The chain joins TRBV28 to TRBJ2-1; tentative D call: TRBD2 (5 bases). The germline V gene has CDR1 MDHEN and CDR2 SYDVKM. The length of the CDR3 is 16 residues. The ends were cut back, 6 bases at V and 4 bases at J, with 19 bases in the middle. CDR3 nucleotides: TGTGCCAGCAGCCCCCCCCCAGCGGAGCCGTACAATGAGCAGTTCTTC. This gives the protein CASSPPPAEPYNEQFF.

The chain has TRBV28 and TRBJ1-2; 10 bases map to TRBD1. Germline V gene data show CDR1 as MDHEN and CDR2 as SYDVKM. This CDR3 contains 13 residues. After removal of 3 bases from V and 7 bases from J, the junction contained 2 bases not matched to a gene. Here the CDR3 reads CASSFRDRGGYTF. The CDR3 region has the DNA TGTGCCAGCAGTTTCCGGGACAGGGGTGGCTACACCTTC.

In its sample, this clone was seen a few times. The chain links TRBV28 to TRBJ2-1; D is possibly TRBD1 (5 bases). V lost 8 bases, J lost 5 bases, and 13 bases lay in between. The CDR3 extends over 13 amino acids. Germline CDR1 is MDHEN and CDR2 is SYDVKM. CDR3 bases: TGTGCCAGCTTCGGCAGGGCTAACAATGAGCAGTTCTTC. Translating gives CASFGRANNEQFF.

The chain combines TRBV28 with TRBJ2-2, with D tentatively TRBD1 (5 bases). The CDR3 has 13 residues. The V end lost 10 bases, the J end lost 0 bases, and 9 bases lay between the germline ends. Germline V CDR1 and CDR2: MDHEN, SYDVKM. Written as DNA, the CDR3 is TGTGCCACCACAGGAACGAACACCGGGGAGCTGTTTTTT. It yields the protein CATTGTNTGELFF.

This chain links TRBV18 with TRBJ1-3; D is uncertain. V lost 6 bases and J 0 bases, leaving 9 bases between the germline ends. The CDR3 contains 14 residues. Germline CDR1 is KGHSH and CDR2 is LQKENI. CDR3 DNA: TGTGCCAGCTCGCACCGAGACTCTGGAAACACCATATATTTT. Its translation: CASSHRDSGNTIYF.

The chain has TRBV19 and TRBJ2-5; D not resolved. The CDR3 extends over 13 amino acids. Germline loops: CDR1 LNHDA, CDR2 SQIVND (reference sequence). The ends were cut back, 3 bases at V and 1 base at J, with 6 bases in the middle. The DNA of the CDR3 is TGTGCCAGTAGTATGGGCAGCCAAGAGACCCAGTACTTC. It yields the protein CASSMGSQETQYF.

In its sample, this clone was seen a few times. The chain carries TRBV11-3 and TRBJ2-7; 11 bases match TRBD1. CDR1 and CDR2 from the germline V gene are SGHNT and YENEEA. The CDR3 runs 16 residues. Germline trimming cut 6 bases from V and 6 bases from J; bases unmatched to any gene: 13. The CDR3 DNA is TGTGCCAGCAGTTCAACCGGGACAGGGGGAACGGGCGAGCAGTACTTC. Amino acids: CASSSTGTGGTGEQYF. Based on the CDR3 plus reference TRBV11-3 and TRBJ2-7, the full variable domain is EAGVVQSPRYKIIEKKQPVAFWCNPISGHNTLYWYLQNLGQGPELLIRYENEEAVDDSQLPKDRFSAERLKGVDSTLKIQPAELGDSAVYLCASSSTGTGGTGEQYFGPGTRLTVT.

V gene TRBV28 combines with J gene TRBJ1-5, with D tentatively TRBD1 (5 bases). The CDR3 has 14 amino acids. Per the germline V gene, CDR1 is MDHEN and CDR2 is SYDVKM. The V end was cut by 2 bases, the J end by 7 bases, with 12 bases between. The CDR3: CASSLRAGRQPQHF. DNA of the CDR3: TGTGCCAGCAGTTTACGTGCAGGGCGACAGCCCCAGCATTTT.

This clone came up a few times. The genes are TRBV23-1 and TRBJ2-5; TRBD2 aligns across 10 bases. TRBV23-1 is classed as an ORF, of uncertain function. The V and J ends lost 6 bases and 1 base, in that order; junction bases with no gene match: 20. The CDR3 loop spans 20 amino acids. CDR3 nucleotides: TGCGCCAGCAGCCAAGAAGTCGGGTGGGCTAGCGGGGGTACCCAAGAGACCCAGTACTTC. This gives the protein CASSQEVGWASGGTQETQYF.

This clone was seen a few times. V gene TRBV11-3 combines with J gene TRBJ1-3; D is uncertain. Germline CDR1 SGHNT, CDR2 YENEEA. Trimming stripped 3 bases from V and 2 bases from J, with 17 bases between. The CDR3 consists of 17 residues. The CDR3: CASSFRPKGKAGNTIYF. For the CDR3, the DNA is TGTGCCAGCAGCTTCCGCCCCAAGGGAAAGGCTGGAAACACCATATATTTT.

This clone was found a few times. The V and J genes are TRBV6-8 and TRBJ1-3; no definite D call. The CDR3 extends over 14 amino acids. The V end was cut by 8 bases, the J end by 4 bases, with 15 bases between. The germline CDR1 and CDR2 sequences are MNHGY and SAAAGT. The CDR3 DNA follows: TGTGCCAGCCAGAGGAGCACTAGGGGAAACACCATATATTTT. Encoded protein: CASQRSTRGNTIYF.

This clone was counted between two and nine times. The chain recombines TRBV2 with TRBJ2-3; D remains unclear. V was cut by 8 bases and J by 0 bases, with 12 bases left in between. Germline V gene data show CDR1 as SNHLY and CDR2 as FYNNEI. The CDR3 totals 14 residues. As DNA, the CDR3 is TGTGCCAGCTGTTTCGCTGACAGCACAGATACGCAGTATTTT. Translating gives CASCFADSTDTQYF.

This chain uses TRBV30 with TRBJ1-1, with a possible D match to TRBD1 (5 bases). This CDR3 contains 12 residues. V lost 0 bases and J lost 5, with 7 bases in between. Germline lookup yields CDR1 GTSNPN and CDR2 SVGIG (reference sequence). This CDR3 reads CAWSVGGTEAFF. The CDR3 DNA follows: TGTGCCTGGAGTGTGGGGGGTACTGAAGCTTTCTTT.

DNA of the CDR3: TGTGCCAGCAGCCAAGAGGCTAGCGGGAGGGATGAGCAGTTCTTC. This codes for CASSQEASGRDEQFF. V and J are TRBV14 and TRBJ2-1, with 12 bases that match TRBD2. Trimming removed 0 bases from V and 8 bases from J; junction bases left unmatched: 2. Germline V gene sequence: CDR1 SGHDN, CDR2 FVKESK. CDR3 length: 15 residues.

The chain carries TRBV6-8 and TRBJ1-1, with TRBD1 matching 7 bases. CDR1 and CDR2 from the germline V gene are MNHGY and SAAAGT. Unmatched junction bases numbered 9, after V lost 4 bases and J lost 7 bases. There are 14 residues in the CDR3. CDR3 coding DNA: TGTGCCAGCAGTTCCTCACTCGGACAGGTTGAAGCTTTCTTT. Translation: CASSSSLGQVEAFF.

This chain connects TRBV19 to TRBJ2-1, with no clear D. Trimming stripped 2 bases from V and 6 bases from J, with 8 bases between. Germline values: CDR1 LNHDA, CDR2 SQIVND (reference sequence). The CDR3 spans 13 residues. The CDR3 is CASSINRLNEQFF. For the CDR3, the DNA is TGTGCCAGTAGTATAAACAGACTCAATGAGCAGTTCTTC.

Only a few counts were recorded for this clone. The CDR3 nucleotides are TGTGCCAGCAGTGTGAAAAGTAGCTCCTACGAGCAGTACTTC. Amino acid sequence: CASSVKSSSYEQYF. V is TRBV2 and J is TRBJ2-7; no reliable D call. This CDR3 is 14 amino acids long. V was cut by 4 bases and J by 0 bases, with 10 bases left in between. Germline CDR1 reads SNHLY; CDR2 reads FYNNEI.

This clone has just a few counts. The V and J genes are TRBV30 and TRBJ1-4; 10 bases fit TRBD1. CDR1 is GTSNPN and CDR2 is SVGIG in the germline V gene (reference sequence). The CDR3 runs to 14 residues. V lost 3 bases and J lost 6; bases outside the gene matches: 4. The CDR3 here is CAWSIGTGDEKLFF. CDR3 nucleotides: TGTGCCTGGAGCATCGGGACAGGGGATGAAAAACTGTTTTTT.

This clone was picked up a small number of times. The chain couples TRBV11-3 to TRBJ1-4; no clear D gene. V lost 5 bases, J lost 8 bases, and 15 bases lay in between. CDR3 length equals 14 residues. Germline CDR1 reads SGHNT; CDR2 reads YENEEA. CDR3 residues: CASSLDLAGEKLFF. CDR3 in DNA: TGTGCCAGCAGCCTCGATCTGGCGGGGGAAAAACTGTTTTTT.

J is TRBJ2-1 and V is TRBV29-1; D unresolved. Germline V gene sequence: CDR1 SQVTM, CDR2 ANQGSEA. With 4 bases removed from V and 0 bases from J, the gap between germline ends came to 7 bases. The length of the CDR3 is 13 residues. CDR3 sequence: CSVAQRSYNEQFF. CDR3 bases: TGCAGCGTTGCACAGCGCTCCTACAATGAGCAGTTCTTC.

This clone is labeled large (0.1 to 1%). In nucleotides, the CDR3 is TGTGCCAGCAGCTTAACGCAGGGAAACACTGAAGCTTTCTTT. Amino acid sequence: CASSLTQGNTEAFF. The J gene is TRBJ1-1, the V gene TRBV11-3, with D maybe TRBD1 (5 bases). The CDR3 is 14 residues long. V lost 2 bases, J lost 2 bases, and 9 bases lay in between. CDR1 is SGHNT, CDR2 YENEEA, per germline.

The CDR3 DNA follows: TGTGCCAGCTCACCACCGGGGACACGGAACGTGAACACTGAAGCTTTCTTT. Translating it yields CASSPPGTRNVNTEAFF. The chain couples TRBV18 to TRBJ1-1, with D possibly matching TRBD1 (6 bases). Germline CDR1 KGHSH, CDR2 LQKENI. V lost 0 bases to trimming and J lost 0 bases, with 14 bases between them. There are 17 residues in the CDR3.

This clone came up a few times. V is TRBV30 and J is TRBJ2-4, with D unclear. V lost 0 bases and J 6 bases, leaving 9 bases between the germline ends. This CDR3 comprises 13 residues. CDR1 is GTSNPN and CDR2 is SVGIG in the germline V gene (reference sequence). The CDR3: CAWSVQGLNIQYF. The CDR3, as DNA: TGTGCCTGGAGTGTACAAGGATTAAACATTCAGTACTTC.

The chain has TRBV19 and TRBJ1-1, with D tentatively TRBD1 (5 bases). The CDR3 is made up of 14 amino acids. Germline values: CDR1 LNHDA, CDR2 SQIVND (reference sequence). The germline V and J ends were trimmed by 10 bases and 5 bases, with 20 bases remaining between them. CDR3 sequence (DNA): TGTGCCACAACCCGAGGGGAGGGTAGTACTGAAGCTTTCTTT. Its protein is CATTRGEGSTEAFF.

J is TRBJ2-7 and V is TRBV9; 8 bases match TRBD1. CDR3 length: 12 residues. J gave up 11 bases and V 5 bases, and 9 bases lay outside the gene matches. Germline CDR1 is SGDLS and CDR2 is YYNGEE. The CDR3 DNA reads as TGTGCCAGCAGTGAAAGGTCGGACAGGGAGTACTTC. It is translated as CASSERSDREYF.

In its sample, this clone was seen a few times. The chain links TRBV9 to TRBJ2-3, with 9 bases that match TRBD2. The length of the CDR3 is 16 residues. V lost 5 bases, J lost 5 bases, and 12 bases stayed unmatched. Germline-derived CDR1 and CDR2 are SGDLS and YYNGEE. Written as DNA, the CDR3 is TGTGCCAGCAGTGGGATCGGGACTAGCCGTAGAGATACGCAGTATTTT. The encoded protein is CASSGIGTSRRDTQYF.

This clone was counted between two and nine times. The chain carries TRBV30 and TRBJ1-3; D is perhaps TRBD1 (5 bases). Per the germline V gene, CDR1 is GTSNPN and CDR2 is SVGIG (reference sequence). V lost 3 bases, J lost 4 bases, and 16 bases lay in between. The CDR3 sequence is 15 residues long. The CDR3 here is CAWRQFDSLGNTIYF. Written as DNA, the CDR3 is TGTGCCTGGAGACAATTCGACAGTCTCGGAAACACCATATATTTT.